Shown below are 14 T cell receptor beta chains from a single sample sequenced in a study of CD8+ T cells in alopecia areata. Isolated RNA was reverse transcribed into cDNA used as the sequencing template. This table comes from immunoSEQ multiplex PCR, and its TCRdb copy is limited to in-frame clones, with some not included. The data contain 150,000 or so clones, approximately 50% of them singletons. The sample was CD4+ T cells sorted from blood. These receptors came from a human donor with alopecia areata.

This chain uses TRBV5-1 with TRBJ2-7; D is ambiguous. The CDR3 runs to 13 residues. V lost 2 bases and J 4 bases, leaving 10 bases between the germline ends. CDR1 is SGHRS, CDR2 YFSETQ, per germline. The CDR3 protein is CASSFQSAYEQYF. CDR3 sequence (DNA): TGCGCCAGCAGCTTCCAGTCGGCTTACGAGCAGTACTTC.

This clone was picked up a small number of times. The chain employs TRBV28 and TRBJ1-2; D gene unclear. Trimming cost V 6 bases and J 0 bases, with 11 bases left between them. The germline CDR1 and CDR2 sequences are MDHEN and SYDVKM. The CDR3 extends over 14 amino acids. The CDR3: CASSPGRPNYGYTF. CDR3 nucleotide sequence: TGTGCCAGCAGCCCCGGACGCCCTAACTATGGCTACACCTTC.

This clone appeared a single time. The chain has TRBV29-1 and TRBJ1-1; perhaps TRBD1 as D (6 bases). The CDR3 spans 14 residues. Germline V gene lookup returns CDR1 SQVTM and CDR2 ANQGSEA. The V end lost 8 bases, the J end lost 0 bases, and 16 bases lay between the germline ends. CDR3 amino acids: CSFRGIGMNTEAFF. CDR3 bases: TGCAGCTTCAGGGGTATTGGGATGAACACTGAAGCTTTCTTT.

The chain links TRBV2 to TRBJ2-1, with 7 bases that match TRBD2. The CDR3 is made up of 15 amino acids. Trimming took 9 bases from V and 0 from J; bases not matched to a gene: 8. CDR1 and CDR2 (germline): SNHLY, FYNNEI. The CDR3 sequence: CASGATSASYNEQFF. The DNA for the CDR3 is TGTGCCAGTGGGGCCACTAGCGCCTCCTACAATGAGCAGTTCTTC.

This clone was seen only a few times. The J gene is TRBJ2-7, the V gene TRBV10-3; TRBD2 matches 10 bases. From germline, CDR1 is ENHRY and CDR2 SYGVKD. The V and J ends lost 8 bases and 5 bases, in that order; junction bases with no gene match: 6. The CDR3 spans 13 residues. CDR3 DNA sequence: TGTGCCATCGGTAGCGGGAGGATCCACGAGCAGTACTTC. It is translated as CAIGSGRIHEQYF.

The V and J genes are TRBV30 and TRBJ1-5; D remains ambiguous. Per the germline V gene, CDR1 is GTSNPN and CDR2 is SVGIG (reference sequence). This CDR3 is built from 14 residues. V dropped 4 bases and J dropped 2 bases, with 12 bases sitting between them. The CDR3 sequence is CAWNPLGRNQPQHF. In DNA, the CDR3 is TGTGCCTGGAACCCCCTAGGGCGCAATCAGCCCCAGCATTTT.

The rearrangement uses TRBV6-5 and TRBJ2-7, with 9 bases aligning to TRBD1. Germline V gene data show CDR1 as MNHEY and CDR2 as SVGAGI. Trimming removed 4 bases from V and 7 bases from J; junction bases left unmatched: 5. The CDR3 covers 13 residues. CDR3 residues: CASSFTGGAEQYF. In DNA form, the CDR3 reads TGTGCCAGCAGTTTTACAGGGGGCGCTGAGCAGTACTTC.

The chain joins TRBV7-2 to TRBJ2-1; D perhaps matches TRBD1 (6 bases). V was trimmed by 2 bases and J by 3 bases, leaving 11 bases between them. The germline gives CDR1 SGHTA, CDR2 FQGNSA. The CDR3 consists of 15 residues. CDR3 DNA: TGTGCCAGCAGCTTAAGCAGGGGCAGCTACAATGAGCAGTTCTTC. This encodes CASSLSRGSYNEQFF. The full variable domain, its missing parts supplied by reference TRBV7-2 and TRBJ2-1, is GAGVSQSPSNKVTEKGKDVELRCDPISGHTALYWYRQSLGQGLEFLIYFQGNSAPDKSGLPSDRFSAERTGGSVSTLTIQRTQQEDSAVYLCASSLSRGSYNEQFFGPGTRLTVL.

The rearrangement joins TRBV29-1 to TRBJ1-5, with a weak D call TRBD1 (6 bases). The ends were cut back, 4 bases at V and 8 bases at J, with 18 bases in the middle. Germline values: CDR1 SQVTM, CDR2 ANQGSEA. The CDR3 is made up of 14 amino acids. DNA of the CDR3: TGCAGCGTTGCGGAGCAAGAAAGGGGGAAGCCCCAGCATTTT. Translation gives CSVAEQERGKPQHF.

A few counts support this clone. V and J are TRBV6-6 and TRBJ1-5; D is unclear. The CDR3 loop spans 15 amino acids. CDR1 is MNHNY and CDR2 is SVGAGI in the germline V gene (reference sequence). V lost 5 bases, J lost 7 bases, and 18 bases lay in between. CDR3 in DNA: TGTGCCAGCAGTACCAGCAAGGTCTACTGGCAGCCCCAGCATTTT. It codes for CASSTSKVYWQPQHF.

The chain carries TRBV19 and TRBJ1-1; D might be TRBD1 (5 bases). The V end lost 2 bases, the J end lost 0 bases, and 16 bases lay between the germline ends. The CDR3 covers 17 residues. Germline loops: CDR1 LNHDA, CDR2 SQIVND (reference sequence). DNA of the CDR3: TGTGCCAGTAGTATACAGGGAGTAGTTTCTGTGAACACTGAAGCTTTCTTT. Protein product: CASSIQGVVSVNTEAFF.

This chain connects TRBV9 to TRBJ2-1; unclear D gene. Trimming cost V 0 bases and J 7 bases, with 17 bases left between them. Germline lookup yields CDR1 SGDLS and CDR2 YYNGEE. The CDR3 is made up of 16 amino acids. The DNA for the CDR3 is TGTGCCAGCAGCGTAGAGGAGCGCCTATTAGGTAATGAGCAGTTCTTC. Translating gives CASSVEERLLGNEQFF.

This sequence joins TRBV9 and TRBJ2-7, with TRBD2 identical over 7 bases. Per the germline V gene, CDR1 is SGDLS and CDR2 is YYNGEE. The V gene end was trimmed by 2 bases and the J gene end by 3 bases; junction bases not matched to a gene: 8. CDR3 length: 15 residues. The CDR3 region is CASSVDLGGNYEQYF. CDR3 in DNA: TGTGCCAGCAGCGTTGACTTGGGGGGGAACTACGAGCAGTACTTC.

J is TRBJ2-1 and V is TRBV29-1; D gene uncertain. Germline values: CDR1 SQVTM, CDR2 ANQGSEA. The V end lost 0 bases, the J end lost 4 bases, and 10 bases lay between the germline ends. The CDR3 spans 14 residues. The CDR3 is CSVEDMGLYNEQFF. The CDR3, as DNA: TGCAGCGTTGAAGATATGGGTCTTTACAATGAGCAGTTCTTC.